The clone carrying this T cell receptor (beta chain) was seen ten or more times. Its antigen is as yet unknown. The data belong to a study of Graves' ophthalmopathy and Graves' hyperthyroidism. Overall study context: There was a collection of peripheral blood at initial diagnosis, before any treatment.

Study outcomes and limitations: Both a roughly 66% sensitivity and an approximately 72% specificity characterized the model's predictions of ophthalmopathy progression. Between ophthalmopathy and stable hyperthyroidism, a 13-signature model drew a separation with around 90% sensitivity and about 81% specificity.

Using RNA transcripts, the TCR beta CDR3 regions were amplified. HTBI primers primed a first-round RT-PCR, and a second-round multiplex PCR followed. TCRdb processed the multiplex PCR reads anew with MiXCR; each CDR3 protein has one entry. This repertoire shows hundreds of thousands of distinct CDR3 sequences, over 40% found once; its top ten account for 2.5% to 3.5%. In germline, CDR1 is ENHRY, CDR2 SYGVKD. The CDR3 consists of 14 residues. The V and J ends lost 11 bases and 0 bases respectively, with 14 bases between them. Patients were left out if they had other autoimmune diseases, uncontrolled infections, pregnancy or lactation.

The chain joins TRBV10-3 to TRBJ1-5; D gene unclear. The sequencing input was peripheral blood. This receptor was taken from an adult man with Graves' ophthalmopathy. The CDR3 sequence: CAAKDGDSNQPQHF. The CDR3 DNA is TGTGCCGCCAAGGACGGGGATAGCAATCAGCCCCAGCATTTT.